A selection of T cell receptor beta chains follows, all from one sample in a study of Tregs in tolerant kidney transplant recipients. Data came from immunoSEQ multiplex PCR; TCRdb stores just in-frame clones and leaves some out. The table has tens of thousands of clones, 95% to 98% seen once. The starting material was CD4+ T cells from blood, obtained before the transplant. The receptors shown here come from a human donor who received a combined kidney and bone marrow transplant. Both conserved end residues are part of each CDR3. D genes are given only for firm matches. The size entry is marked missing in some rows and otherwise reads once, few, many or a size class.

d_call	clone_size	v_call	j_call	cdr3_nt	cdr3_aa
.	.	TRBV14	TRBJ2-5	TGTGCCAGCAGCCAAGATCGCAGGAAGACCCAGTACTTC	CASSQDRRKTQYF
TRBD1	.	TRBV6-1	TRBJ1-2	TGTGCCAGCAGGGCCGGGACAGGGAACTATGGCTACACCTTC	CASRAGTGNYGYTF
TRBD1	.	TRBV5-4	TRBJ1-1	TGTGCCAGCAGCTCCCGGGACAGGTCGAACACTGAAGCTTTCTTT	CASSSRDRSNTEAFF
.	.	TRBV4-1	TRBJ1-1	TGCGCCAGCAGCCAAGAAAGCACTCGAGCTTTCTTT	CASSQESTRAFF
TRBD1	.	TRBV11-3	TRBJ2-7	TGTGCCAGCAGCTCAGGGGACAGGGGATACGAGCAGTACTTC	CASSSGDRGYEQYF
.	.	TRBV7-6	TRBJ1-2	TGTGCCAGCAGCCCGGGACACGGGCGGTATGGCTACACCTTC	CASSPGHGRYGYTF
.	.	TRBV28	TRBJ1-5	TGTGCCAGCAGGCGACAGTATAGCAATCAGCCCCAGCATTTT	CASRRQYSNQPQHF
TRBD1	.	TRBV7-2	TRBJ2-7	TGTGCCAGCAGCTTAGTTAGGACAGGGACTGAGCAGTACTTC	CASSLVRTGTEQYF
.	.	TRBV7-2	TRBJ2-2	TGTGCCAGCAGCTTAGCGCGAGGAACCGGGGAGCTGTTTTTT	CASSLARGTGELFF
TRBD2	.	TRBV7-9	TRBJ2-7	TGTGCCAGCAGCTTAGCGTTAGCGGGGAGCCGCCTCGAGCAGTACTTC	CASSLALAGSRLEQYF
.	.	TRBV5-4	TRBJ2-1	TGTGCCAGCAGCGGAGGGGAAGGTGATGAGCAGTTCTTC	CASSGGEGDEQFF
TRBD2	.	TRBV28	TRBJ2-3	TGTGCCAGCAGACTAGCGGGGGCTAGCACAGATACGCAGTATTTT	CASRLAGASTDTQYF
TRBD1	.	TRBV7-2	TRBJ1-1	TGTGCCAGCAGCTTAACGACAGGGTTCCTGAACACTGAAGCTTTCTTT	CASSLTTGFLNTEAFF
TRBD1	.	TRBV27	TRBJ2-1	TGTGCCAGCAGAAAACTGGGACAGGGGGGCCACAATGAGCAGTTCTTC	CASRKLGQGGHNEQFF
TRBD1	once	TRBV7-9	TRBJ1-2	TGTGCCAGCAGCTCGGCGACAGGGGGCACGGGCTATGGCTACACCTTC	CASSSATGGTGYGYTF
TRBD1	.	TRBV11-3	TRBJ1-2	TGTGCCAGCAGCTCTGGGACAGGGTATCGCTACACCTTC	CASSSGTGYRYTF
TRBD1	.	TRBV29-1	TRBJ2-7	TGCAGCGCAAACCCGGGACAGGGCAACGAGCAGTACTTC	CSANPGQGNEQYF
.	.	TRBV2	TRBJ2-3	TGTGCCAGGGAAGCGTCTAGCACAGATACGCAGTATTTT	CAREASSTDTQYF